The 7 T cell receptor beta chains given below trace back to one sample, sequenced in a study of blood T cell repertoires in COVID-19. Some clones are missing from TCRdb's copy, which holds only in-frame ones; the method was immunoSEQ multiplex PCR. The sample has 200,000 to 250,000 clones; around 88% are singletons. Material: PBMCs or T cells enriched from blood (not recorded which). The receptor source for this set is a woman aged 45-65 years who had recovered from COVID-19.

The V and J genes are TRBV5-1 and TRBJ2-5, with 9 bases lining up with TRBD2. The V gene's germline CDR1 is SGHRS and CDR2 YFSETQ. This CDR3 comprises 14 residues. The trim removed 3 bases at V and 2 bases at J, leaving 2 bases unmatched. The CDR3: CASSSGLAQETQYF. DNA for the CDR3: TGCGCCAGCAGCTCTGGACTAGCGCAAGAGACCCAGTACTTC.

The CDR3 bases are TGTGCCAGCAGCACGGGACAGGGGTGGTTCGAGCAGTACTTC. Its translation: CASSTGQGWFEQYF. The chain uses TRBV7-9 and TRBJ2-7, with TRBD1 matching 10 bases. From germline, CDR1 is SEHNR and CDR2 FQNEAQ (reference sequence). There are 14 residues in the CDR3. Germline trimming cut 5 bases from V and 6 bases from J; bases unmatched to any gene: 7.

This rearrangement joins TRBV3-1 (or the pseudogene TRBV3-2) to TRBJ1-6; 8 nucleotides line up with TRBD1. CDR3 length: 20 residues. Germline V gene lookup returns CDR1 LGHDT and CDR2 YNNKEL (reference sequence). The junction had 21 bases not matched to a gene; V was cut back by 4 bases and J by 7 bases. This chain's CDR3 is CASSRRSGTGQSLWNSPLHF. The DNA for the CDR3 is TGTGCCAGCAGCCGACGATCCGGGACAGGACAATCCTTATGGAATTCACCCCTCCACTTT.

V is TRBV7-9 and J is TRBJ2-7; D gene unclear. In germline, CDR1 is SEHNR, CDR2 FQNEAQ (reference sequence). Trimming pared 3 bases from V and 7 bases from J, leaving 7 bases between. CDR3 size: 11 residues. The CDR3 coding sequence is TGTGCCAGCAGCTTCGGTCTGGAGCAGTACTTC. This encodes CASSFGLEQYF. The complete variable domain, with remaining parts taken from reference TRBV7-9 and TRBJ2-7, reads DTGVSQNPRHKITKRGQNVTFRCDPISEHNRLYWYRQTLGQGPEFLTYFQNEAQLEKSRLLSDRFSAERPKGSFSTLEIQRTEQGDSAMYLCASSFGLEQYFGPGTRLTVT.

The chain recombines TRBV19 with TRBJ2-1; TRBD2 aligns across 8 bases. Germline CDR1 and CDR2: LNHDA and SQIVND (reference sequence). After removal of 5 bases from V and 2 bases from J, the junction contained 5 bases not matched to a gene. CDR3 length: 15 amino acids. For the CDR3, the DNA is TGTGCCAGTAGTTCCGAGCGGGGGACCTACAATGAGCAGTTCTTC. Its translation: CASSSERGTYNEQFF.

The chain uses TRBV9 and TRBJ2-4; 7 nucleotides agree with TRBD1. The V gene end was trimmed by 0 bases and the J gene end by 8 bases; junction bases not matched to a gene: 14. This CDR3 is built from 17 residues. Germline V gene lookup returns CDR1 SGDLS and CDR2 YYNGEE. CDR3 in DNA: TGTGCCAGCAGCGTAGACGGGGCAGGGGGAAGTACGTACATTCAGTACTTC. It specifies CASSVDGAGGSTYIQYF.

The V and J genes are TRBV7-9 and TRBJ1-2; TRBD1 matches 7 bases. Germline V CDR1 and CDR2: SEHNR, FQNEAQ (reference sequence). The CDR3 spans 12 residues. Trimming at V came to 4 bases and at J to 6 bases, leaving 2 bases not matched to a gene. The CDR3: CASSSTGDGYTF. In nucleotides, the CDR3 is TGTGCCAGCAGCTCCACAGGGGATGGCTACACCTTC.